The entry below gives a single T cell receptor beta chain sequence along with its context. This sample is part of a study of blood T cell repertoires in COVID-19. Study at large: Samples taken during acute and convalescent COVID-19 were collected in the United States, Italy and Spain. Sample material is recorded as cDNA or gDNA derived from T cells, B-cell-depleted T cells, or PBMCs.

In the original processing: It was from reference gene primer amplification that nucleated cell counts were estimated. The repertoire was sequenced with immunoSEQ multiplex PCR; TCRdb's copy has only in-frame clones and lacks some. That table supplies the V and J calls and clone size; D and trimming were determined from the DNA. The table lists 30,000 to 45,000 clones, 88% of them singletons. Sample: peripheral blood. The origin of this receptor is a woman between 65 and 79 years old with active COVID-19.

The CDR3 region is CALDTSTDTQYF. The CDR3 nucleotides are TGTGCCTTGGACACGTCCACAGATACGCAGTATTTT. The chain carries TRBV30 and TRBJ2-3, with D possibly being TRBD1 (5 bases). The CDR3 covers 12 residues. Germline V gene sequence: CDR1 GTSNPN, CDR2 SVGIG (reference sequence). V lost 7 bases and J 2 bases, leaving 10 bases between the germline ends.